The 8 T cell receptor beta chains in this list originate from one sample, sequenced in a study of blood T cell repertoires in COVID-19. Using immunoSEQ multiplex PCR, the repertoire was profiled, and TCRdb retains in-frame clones only, with some absent. Among around 190,000 clones listed, roughly 86% were seen once. The specimen sequenced was PBMCs or T cells enriched from blood (not recorded which). These receptor sequences come from a man aged 35 to 55 with acute COVID-19.

The gene calls are TRBV11-3 and TRBJ2-3; the match to TRBD1 covers 7 bases. Trimming at V came to 1 base and at J to 6 bases, leaving 4 bases not matched to a gene. The CDR3 is 14 amino acids. Germline V lookup: CDR1 SGHNT, CDR2 YENEEA. The CDR3 DNA reads TGTGCCAGCAGCTTAGGACAGGGTACGGATACGCAGTATTTT. Its protein product is CASSLGQGTDTQYF.

The chain carries TRBV27 and TRBJ2-5; 8 nucleotides agree with TRBD2. Per germline, CDR1 MNHEY and CDR2 SMNVEV (reference sequence). CDR3 length: 14 residues. The V and J ends lost 2 bases and 5 bases, in that order; junction bases with no gene match: 4. The CDR3 DNA follows: TGTGCCAGCAGTTTAGGTCGGGGGGGGGAGACCCAGTACTTC. Protein sequence: CASSLGRGGETQYF.

The rearrangement joins TRBV5-5 to TRBJ2-7; 13 bases fit TRBD2. Germline trimming cut 4 bases from V and 5 bases from J; bases unmatched to any gene: 9. The CDR3 has 16 residues. Germline-derived CDR1 and CDR2 are SGHKS and YYEKEE (reference sequence). CDR3 residues: CASSPLAGGLRHEQYF. The CDR3 DNA reads TGTGCCAGCAGCCCACTAGCGGGAGGGCTCCGCCACGAGCAGTACTTC.

This clone was detected once. This chain uses TRBV6-5 with TRBJ2-3; maybe TRBD2 (6 bases). The germline V and J ends were trimmed by 5 bases and 3 bases, with 12 bases remaining between them. The germline V gene has CDR1 MNHEY and CDR2 SVGAGI. The CDR3 is 14 residues long. The CDR3 reads CASSRGEGTDTQYF. Written as DNA, the CDR3 is TGTGCCAGCAGTCGCGGGGAAGGAACAGATACGCAGTATTTT.

The chain recombines TRBV21-1 with TRBJ1-3. TRBV21-1 is noted as a pseudogene. CDR3 length: 12 amino acids. CDR3 protein: CASSTGVDTIYF. The CDR3 coding sequence is TGTGCCAGCAGCACGGGGGTGGACACCATATATTTT.

The chain joins TRBV13 to TRBJ1-1; no definite D call. The CDR3 sequence is 13 residues long. The germline V and J ends were trimmed by 0 bases and 8 bases, with 10 bases remaining between them. Germline-derived CDR1 and CDR2 are PRHDT and FYEKMQ (reference sequence). This chain's CDR3 is CASSLGGWPEAFF. The CDR3 DNA reads TGTGCCAGCAGCTTAGGGGGCTGGCCCGAAGCTTTCTTT.

V and J are TRBV9 and TRBJ2-1; D may be TRBD2 (5 bases). Germline V CDR1 and CDR2: SGDLS, YYNGEE. The CDR3 is made up of 18 amino acids. Trimming removed 3 bases at V and 6 bases at J, with 25 bases between. The CDR3 is CASSARSGGSSAGNEQFF. The CDR3 nucleotides read TGTGCCAGCAGCGCACGTAGTGGCGGGTCTTCGGCGGGCAATGAGCAGTTCTTC.

This clone was recorded only once. The CDR3 loop is CASSFQNTEAFF. CDR3 bases: TGTGCCAGCAGTTTCCAGAACACTGAAGCTTTCTTT. This chain uses TRBV2 with TRBJ1-1; no definite D call. V was pared by 5 bases and J by 1 base, with 5 bases between. The germline V gene encodes CDR1 SNHLY and CDR2 FYNNEI. CDR3 size: 12 residues. Variable domain in full (rest from reference TRBV2 and TRBJ1-1): EPEVTQTPSHQVTQMGQEVILRCVPISNHLYFYWYRQILGQKVEFLVSFYNNEISEKSEIFDDQFSVERPDGSNFTLKIRSTKLEDSAMYFCASSFQNTEAFFGQGTRLTVV.